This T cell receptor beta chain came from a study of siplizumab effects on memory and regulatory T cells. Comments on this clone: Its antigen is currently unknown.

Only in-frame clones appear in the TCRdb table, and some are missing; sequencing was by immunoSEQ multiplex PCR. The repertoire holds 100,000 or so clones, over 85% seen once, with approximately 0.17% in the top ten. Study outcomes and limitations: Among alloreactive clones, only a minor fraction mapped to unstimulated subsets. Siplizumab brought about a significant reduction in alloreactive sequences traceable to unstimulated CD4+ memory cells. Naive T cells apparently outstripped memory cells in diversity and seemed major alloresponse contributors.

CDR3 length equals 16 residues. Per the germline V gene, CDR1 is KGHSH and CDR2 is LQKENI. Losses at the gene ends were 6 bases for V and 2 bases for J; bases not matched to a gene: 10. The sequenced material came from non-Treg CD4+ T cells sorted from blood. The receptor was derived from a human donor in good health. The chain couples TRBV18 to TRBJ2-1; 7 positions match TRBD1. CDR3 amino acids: CASSPTPGQTYNEQFF. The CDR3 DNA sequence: TGTGCCAGCTCCCCAACCCCGGGACAGACCTACAATGAGCAGTTCTTC. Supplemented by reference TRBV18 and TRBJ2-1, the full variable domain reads NAGVMQNPRHLVRRRGQEARLRCSPMKGHSHVYWYRQLPEEGLKFMVYLQKENIIDESGMPKERFSAEFPKEGPSILRIQQVVRGDSAAYFCASSPTPGQTYNEQFFGPGTRLTVL.